The subject of this entry is one TCR beta chain. What antigen it recognizes has not been identified. One base away there is no much larger clone; base qualities are not given. The data stem from a study of CD8+CD57+ T cells in acquired aplastic anemia (dated by TCRdb to about 2018). General notes on the study: DNA extracted from sorted CD4+ and CD8+ cells had a mean of roughly 3 ug, with a range of 0.2 to 27.4 ug. CD8+CD57+ expansion was defined as a frequency above the mean frequency observed in healthy subjects.

Summary of the overall study and its limitations: CD8+ Simpson's diversity did not differ significantly between patients and healthy controls (P=0.060). Around 31 CD8+ CDR3 sequences were shared between patients and controls but appeared highly expressed in patients and within their immunodominant clones.

Reading from cysteine to phenylalanine, the CDR3 counts 14 amino acids. Solely the CDR3 DNA is kept, with 42 bases framed from the first base. CDR1 and CDR2 (LNHDA, SQIVND) derive from the germline V gene (reference sequence). Germline trimming: 6 bases from V, 5 bases from J; junction bases outside gene matches: 7. Genomic DNA served as template for TCR beta VDJ combination and CDR3 sequence profiling. An Illumina HiSeq 2000 was the platform used for TCR repertoire sequencing. As for the authors' bioinformatics: Repertoires were assessed using TRBV/TRBJ rearrangement plots, CDR3 size and DJ length profiles, and Simpson's diversity index. The immunodominant clone was defined as the most abundant DNA sequence in deep sequencing data. CDR3 amino acid sequences were checked for sharing between subjects and were compared against published repertoires and the VDJdb database. TCRdb ran its own pipeline on the public reads, namely fastp trimming at Q25 and MiXCR clone calling, and kept in-frame beta chains. For every CDR3 protein sequence, its rows merge into one entry that carries the most common genes and DNA. These V and J calls derive from TCRdb rather than the authors' analysis. This sample is represented by over 150,000 distinct CDR3 sequences; about 70% of them were singletons. Of the sample, about 50% falls within the top ten clones.

Flow cytometry had shown CD8+CD57+ cell expansion in the patients selected for sequencing. All patients had severe acquired aplastic anemia diagnosed by International Study of Aplastic Anemia and Agranulocytosis and Camitta criteria. At the time blood was sampled, none of the patients had received any therapy. In this study, sorted CD4+ and CD8+ T cells from the blood of healthy subjects and of severe aplastic anemia patients had their TCR repertoires deep-sequenced. Patients were enrolled under clinicaltrials.gov protocols 00001620, 01623167, 00001397, 00071045, 00081523 and 00961064 in the USA. Ficoll-Paque density gradient centrifugation was used to isolate peripheral blood mononuclear cells. Before DNA extraction, CD4+ and CD8+ T cells were sorted with FACS or magnetic beads.

In this chain, TRBV19 is recombined with TRBJ1-5; 7 central nucleotides agree with TRBD1. The receptor comes from a human donor with aplastic anemia. The sample comprised sorted CD4+, CD8+, or CD8+CD57+ T cells (not recorded which) from PBMCs. The CDR3 here reads CASSTGAWDQPQHF. The DNA sequence reads TGTGCCAGTAGCACAGGGGCCTGGGATCAGCCCCAGCATTTT. The full variable domain, completed from the reference TRBV19 and TRBJ1-5 proteins outside the CDR3, reads DGGITQSPKYLFRKEGQNVTLSCEQNLNHDAMYWYRQDPGQGLRLIYYSQIVNDFQKGDIAEGYSVSREKKESFPLTVTSAQKNPTAFYLCASSTGAWDQPQHFGDGTRLSIL.